Each of the 2 T cell receptor beta chains below was sequenced from the same sample in a study of cytomegalovirus exposure and HLA in healthy donors. The PCR was carried out with 60 Vbeta primers and 13 Jbeta primers. Using immunoSEQ multiplex PCR, the repertoire was profiled, and TCRdb retains in-frame clones only, with some absent. This sample has about 130,000 clones, with under 90% found just once. The sample consisted of PBMCs. All receptors come from a woman aged 40 to 50 in good health and CMV-seropositive.

The chain joins TRBV2 to TRBJ1-4; TRBD1 matches at 7 bases. The CDR3 runs to 16 residues. V was pared by 8 bases and J by 4 bases, with 13 bases of the junction left unmatched. Germline V gives CDR1 SNHLY, CDR2 FYNNEI. The CDR3 DNA reads as TGTGCCAGCGTCGAAAGGGGGGACAGTATTAATGAAAAACTGTTTTTT. Protein sequence: CASVERGDSINEKLFF.

J is TRBJ2-7 and V is TRBV18, with D perhaps TRBD1 (5 bases). The ends were cut back, 2 bases at V and 2 bases at J, with 16 bases in the middle. Germline V gene data show CDR1 as KGHSH and CDR2 as LQKENI. The CDR3 covers 16 residues. DNA for the CDR3: TGTGCCAGCTCACCAAGTAGGACGGCAGGGACCTACGAGCAGTACTTC. Amino acids: CASSPSRTAGTYEQYF.